Below, 28 T cell receptor beta chains from the same sample are listed, as sequenced in a study of T cell repertoires in cytomegalovirus infection. Their cognate antigens are unknown. TCRdb fed the reads into MiXCR, producing one record per CDR3 protein. This sample yields around 110,000 distinct CDR3 sequences, of which around 10% are seen a single time; 25% to 40% belongs to the top ten. Sequenced: PBMCs, sequenced either directly or after in vitro stimulation (not recorded which). The receptors were sampled from a human donor in good health (CMV status not recorded). Some clones in this sample may be carry-over from other donors' samples.

The sample holds a few counts of this clonotype. This sequence joins TRBV4-1 and TRBJ1-2; unclear D gene. The CDR3 has 16 amino acids. Germline-derived CDR1 and CDR2 are MGHRA and YSYEKL. Trimming shortened V by 0 bases and J by 3 bases, and 14 bases separated the two germline ends. The chain's CDR3 is CASSQDVPKEYYGYTF. The CDR3 DNA is TGCGCCAGCAGCCAAGATGTCCCGAAGGAATACTATGGCTACACCTTC.

This clonotype was counted ten times or more. V and J are TRBV19 and TRBJ2-1; no firm D call. There are 11 residues in the CDR3. The V gene lost 2 bases and the J gene lost 5 bases, with 1 base spanning the gap. CDR1 and CDR2 (germline): LNHDA, SQIVND (reference sequence). DNA for the CDR3: TGTGCCAGTAGTATACACAATGAGCAGTTCTTC. Encoded protein: CASSIHNEQFF.

V and J are TRBV12-3 or TRBV12-4 and TRBJ1-1; no clear D. The CDR3 is made up of 14 amino acids. Between the trimmed V and J ends, which lost 7 bases and 4 bases, there was a span of 16 bases. The CDR3 sequence: CASNKGTFRTEAFF. The DNA of the CDR3 is TGTGCCAGCAACAAAGGTACATTTCGCACTGAAGCTTTCTTT.

This clonotype was seen at least ten times. This chain links TRBV7-9 with TRBJ1-4; D ambiguous. CDR1 and CDR2 from the germline V gene are SEHNR and FQNEAQ (reference sequence). CDR3 size: 15 residues. Trimming took off 1 base at V and 5 bases at J, with 11 bases between the two ends. Here the CDR3 reads CASSLGSGLNEKLFF. The CDR3, as DNA: TGTGCCAGCAGCTTAGGTTCCGGATTAAATGAAAAACTGTTTTTT.

This clonotype appeared once. This may stem from a read error, because a much larger clone lies one nucleotide away. The rearrangement joins TRBV4-3 to TRBJ2-2; 7 bases map to TRBD2. The CDR3 is 16 residues long. The V gene's germline CDR1 is LGHNA and CDR2 YSLEER. CDR3 region: CDSSPLADLNTGELFF. The CDR3 region has the DNA TGCGACAGCAGCCCTCTAGCGGACTTGAACACCGGGGAGCTGTTTTTT.

At least ten counts were recorded for this clonotype. The rearrangement links TRBV7-9 to TRBJ1-4, with D maybe TRBD1 (5 bases). The germline gives CDR1 SEHNR, CDR2 FQNEAQ (reference sequence). Trimming shortened V by 6 bases and J by 8 bases, and 22 bases separated the two germline ends. The CDR3 runs to 16 residues. As DNA, the CDR3 is TGTGCCAGCAGTTGGACCCCCGGGTCCAGGGAAGAAAAACTGTTTTTT. Amino acid sequence: CASSWTPGSREEKLFF.

In its sample, this clonotype was seen a few times. The chain has TRBV28 and TRBJ1-4, with 11 bases aligning to TRBD1. The CDR3 contains 20 residues. J gave up 1 base and V 3 bases, and 13 bases lay outside the gene matches. The germline V gene encodes CDR1 MDHEN and CDR2 SYDVKM. The CDR3 DNA follows: TGTGCCAGCAGTTTGAGTGGGAGGACAGGGGGCGAGTTAACTAATGAAAAACTGTTTTTT. Translation: CASSLSGRTGGELTNEKLFF.

The sample holds many counts of this clonotype. V and J are TRBV7-2 and TRBJ1-3, with unresolved D. The CDR3 has 17 residues. CDR1 and CDR2 from the germline V gene are SGHTA and FQGNSA. The germline V and J ends were trimmed by 2 bases and 2 bases, with 16 bases remaining between them. CDR3 region: CASSLIVGKSTGNTIYF. CDR3 in DNA: TGTGCCAGCAGCTTAATTGTGGGGAAGTCGACTGGAAACACCATATATTTT.

This clonotype came up once. The chain uses TRBV3-1 and TRBJ1-2; D not resolved. Germline CDR1 reads LGHDT; CDR2 reads YNNKEL (reference sequence). This CDR3 spans 14 amino acids. V was clipped by 3 bases and J by 2 bases, with 10 bases between them. CDR3 DNA sequence: TGTGCCAGCAGCCAGAGCGGGATCAACTATGGCTACACCTTC. This sequence encodes CASSQSGINYGYTF.

This clonotype was detected many times. The CDR3 sequence is CASSQDRRGPTGANVLTF. In nucleotides, the CDR3 is TGCGCCAGCAGCCAAGATAGAAGGGGCCCCACTGGGGCCAACGTCCTGACTTTC. This chain joins TRBV4-3 and TRBJ2-6; perhaps TRBD1 as D (5 bases). The germline V and J ends were trimmed by 0 bases and 2 bases, with 14 bases remaining between them. CDR1 is LGHNA, CDR2 YSLEER, per germline. This CDR3 has 18 residues.

The chain carries TRBV20-1 and TRBJ2-1, with TRBD2 matching 9 bases. The CDR3 has 14 amino acids. Germline assignment: CDR1 DFQATT and CDR2 SNEGSKA (reference sequence). Trimming at V came to 6 bases and at J to 2 bases, leaving 5 bases not matched to a gene. CDR3 loop: CSATTSGPYNEQFF. In DNA form, the CDR3 reads TGCAGTGCAACGACTAGCGGTCCCTACAATGAGCAGTTCTTC.

In its sample, this clonotype was seen many times. The rearrangement joins TRBV19 to TRBJ2-2; maybe TRBD2 (6 bases). The CDR3 consists of 15 residues. CDR1 and CDR2 (germline): LNHDA, SQIVND (reference sequence). V lost 11 bases and J 4 bases, leaving 20 bases between the germline ends. The CDR3 loop is CASKGSGASTGELFF. The CDR3 DNA follows: TGTGCCTCCAAGGGATCGGGAGCGAGCACCGGGGAGCTGTTTTTT.

Only a few counts were recorded for this clonotype. The chain recombines TRBV7-6 with TRBJ2-1; D assignment may be TRBD1 or TRBD2 (5 bases each). In germline, CDR1 is SGHVS, CDR2 FNYEAQ. This CDR3 contains 14 residues. Trimming removed 5 bases at V and 7 bases at J, with 15 bases between. The CDR3 sequence: CASSPGTAWNEQFF. CDR3 DNA sequence: TGTGCCAGCAGCCCGGGGACCGCGTGGAATGAGCAGTTCTTC.

This clonotype was seen a few times. J is TRBJ2-1 and V is TRBV7-9; unclear D gene. The CDR3 loop spans 12 amino acids. V lost 2 bases, J lost 6 bases, and 5 bases lay in between. Germline V gene data show CDR1 as SEHNR and CDR2 as FQNEAQ (reference sequence). The CDR3 DNA reads as TGTGCCAGCAGCTTAACCAGCAATGAGCAGTTCTTC. Translated: CASSLTSNEQFF.

This clonotype was counted many times. The chain is built from TRBV7-6 and TRBJ2-7, with D hard to call. Germline loops: CDR1 SGHVS, CDR2 FNYEAQ. The CDR3 has 14 residues. V dropped 4 bases and J dropped 6 bases, with 16 bases sitting between them. The CDR3 loop is CASSYTDQSREQYF. The DNA of the CDR3 is TGTGCCAGCAGCTATACGGACCAGTCGCGCGAGCAGTACTTC.

This clonotype was picked up a small number of times. CDR3 amino acids: CASSLEDRGNSPLHF. In DNA form, the CDR3 reads TGTGCCAGCAGCTTAGAAGACAGGGGTAATTCACCCCTCCACTTT. The V call is TRBV11-2, the J call TRBJ1-6, with TRBD1 identical over 8 bases. V lost 0 bases, J lost 6 bases, and 1 base stayed unmatched. There are 15 residues in the CDR3. Germline V gene lookup returns CDR1 SGHAT and CDR2 FQNNGV.

This clonotype occurred many times. As DNA, the CDR3 is TGCGCCAGCAGCTTGGGGGTTAGCGGGAGCACAGATACGCAGTATTTT. Translated, it gives CASSLGVSGSTDTQYF. The rearrangement links TRBV5-1 to TRBJ2-3; 7 bases line up with TRBD2. Germline V CDR1 and CDR2: SGHRS, YFSETQ. CDR3 length: 16 residues. J was trimmed by 0 bases and V by 0 bases; bases with no gene match: 4.

This clonotype was counted at least ten times. J is TRBJ1-4 and V is TRBV16; 9 bases align to TRBD1. The ends lost 1 base at V and 8 bases at J; junction bases unmatched: 8. Per germline, CDR1 KGHSY and CDR2 FQNENV. This CDR3 contains 16 residues. CDR3 DNA sequence: TGTGCCAGCAGCCAATTCGGGACAGGGATTGGAGAAAAACTGTTTTTT. Protein product: CASSQFGTGIGEKLFF.

The sample holds many counts of this clonotype. In DNA form, the CDR3 reads TGCGCCAGCAGCTTACAACCCGGCCAAGAGACCCAGTACTTC. This translates into CASSLQPGQETQYF. The chain combines TRBV5-1 with TRBJ2-5; D unresolved. Trimming left V 2 bases short and J 1 base short, with 9 bases between. The CDR3 covers 14 residues. The germline V gene encodes CDR1 SGHRS and CDR2 YFSETQ. Using reference TRBV5-1 and TRBJ2-5 for the parts outside the CDR3, the full variable domain is KAGVTQTPRYLIKTRGQQVTLSCSPISGHRSVSWYQQTPGQGLQFLFEYFSETQRNKGNFPGRFSGRQFSNSRSEMNVSTLELGDSALYLCASSLQPGQETQYFGPGTRLLVL.

Only one count was recorded for this clonotype. A much larger clone sits a single nucleotide away, making a read error possible. This rearrangement joins TRBV12-3 or TRBV12-4 to TRBJ2-1; D remains unclear. The ends were cut back, 4 bases at V and 8 bases at J, with 18 bases in the middle. The CDR3 covers 15 residues. The CDR3 loop is CASSSRRAATHEQFF. The CDR3 nucleotides are TGTGCCAGCAGTTCCCGTCGGGCAGCGACGCATGAGCAGTTCTTC.

This clonotype has just a few counts. The chain links TRBV4-1 to TRBJ1-6, with D tentatively TRBD1 (5 bases). The V gene's germline CDR1 is MGHRA and CDR2 YSYEKL. The ends were cut back, 1 base at V and 4 bases at J, with 8 bases in the middle. The CDR3 is 15 amino acids. In nucleotides, the CDR3 is TGCGCCAGCAGCCAAGCCCGACAGTATAATTCACCCCTCCACTTT. It specifies CASSQARQYNSPLHF.

This clonotype was seen at least ten times. The junction departs from germline at one end; a sequencing error may be responsible. The chain is built from TRBV19 and TRBJ2-1, with D perhaps matching TRBD1 or TRBD2 (6 bases each). Germline loops: CDR1 LNHDA, CDR2 SQIVND (reference sequence). This CDR3 region has 14 residues. The CDR3 DNA sequence: TGTGCCAGTAGCATAGGGGGGATTTCCAATGAGCAGTTCTTC. It translates to CASSIGGISNEQFF.

This clonotype was counted between two and nine times. This chain connects TRBV29-1 to TRBJ2-3; the D is unclear. The CDR3 spans 11 residues. V dropped 2 bases and J dropped 3 bases, with 3 bases sitting between them. CDR1 is SQVTM and CDR2 is ANQGSEA in the germline V gene. The CDR3 nucleotides are TGCAGCGTTGAACTGACAGATACGCAGTATTTT. This gives the protein CSVELTDTQYF.

This clonotype was detected ten times or more. This sequence joins TRBV7-2 and TRBJ2-1, with 13 nucleotides matching TRBD2. The CDR3 has 16 residues. Germline CDR1 SGHTA, CDR2 FQGNSA. The V segment lost 1 base and the J segment 7 bases; nucleotides outside the gene matches: 4. The CDR3 spells CASSLVAGLAGNEQFF. The CDR3 DNA reads as TGTGCCAGCAGCTTAGTAGCGGGACTAGCGGGGAATGAGCAGTTCTTC.

In its sample, this clonotype was seen many times. The chain has TRBV4-1 and TRBJ1-1, with D uncertain. The CDR3 runs to 14 residues. Per germline, CDR1 MGHRA and CDR2 YSYEKL. V gave up 1 base and J gave up 2 bases, with 8 bases separating them. The CDR3 sequence is CASSQVRINTEAFF. In DNA, the CDR3 is TGCGCCAGCAGCCAAGTCCGAATCAACACTGAAGCTTTCTTT.

The V call is TRBV7-6, the J call TRBJ2-7; TRBD1 aligns across 7 bases. The length of the CDR3 is 15 residues. J gave up 3 bases and V 5 bases, and 10 bases lay outside the gene matches. CDR1 and CDR2 from the germline V gene are SGHVS and FNYEAQ. The DNA for the CDR3 is TGTGCCAGCAGCCTAGGACAGGCCCAGTACTACGAGCAGTACTTC. This sequence encodes CASSLGQAQYYEQYF.

The V gene is TRBV6-6, the J gene TRBJ2-1, with a weak D call TRBD2 (6 bases). The CDR3 consists of 15 residues. Looked up from germline, CDR1 is MNHNY and CDR2 is SVGAGI (reference sequence). The germline V and J ends were trimmed by 9 bases and 8 bases, with 23 bases remaining between them. CDR3 DNA sequence: TGTGCCAGTGTCCCCACGTCGGGAGAACGGGATGAGCAGTTCTTC. Residues: CASVPTSGERDEQFF.

This clonotype was detected many times. The chain combines TRBV7-6 with TRBJ2-5; D might be TRBD2 (6 bases). Trimming took off 6 bases at V and 1 base at J, with 12 bases between the two ends. This CDR3 contains 14 residues. From germline, CDR1 is SGHVS and CDR2 FNYEAQ. CDR3 protein: CASRQAGLQETQYF. In DNA form, the CDR3 reads TGTGCCAGCAGGCAAGCGGGCCTCCAAGAGACCCAGTACTTC. Full variable domain (outside the CDR3, taken from reference TRBV7-6 and TRBJ2-5): GAGVSQSPRYKVTKRGQDVALRCDPISGHVSLYWYRQALGQGPEFLTYFNYEAQQDKSGLPNDRFSAERPEGSISTLTIQRTEQRDSAMYRCASRQAGLQETQYFGPGTRLLVL.